These 15 T cell receptor beta chains share one sample of origin, sequenced in a study of T cells after yellow fever vaccination. In TCRdb, the 5' RACE reads were re-called with MiXCR into one record per CDR3 protein. The top ten clones hold around 0.9% of a sample with under 300,000 distinct CDR3 sequences, less than 9% of them seen once. Here the sequenced sample was CD4+ T cells sorted from PBMCs, taken 15 days after the yellow fever booster vaccination. The receptor set was obtained from a man between 25 and 39 years old who received the YFV17D yellow fever vaccine.

This clonotype has more than one count but fewer than ten. The chain recombines TRBV5-1 with TRBJ2-7, with D possibly TRBD2 on 6 matching bases. V shed 3 bases and J shed 6 bases, with 16 bases lying between them. Germline-derived CDR1 and CDR2 are SGHRS and YFSETQ. The CDR3 spans 14 residues. The CDR3 here is CASSSGTALVEQYF. CDR3 DNA: TGCGCCAGCAGCTCCGGGACTGCACTAGTCGAGCAGTACTTC.

This clonotype was found many times. This chain links TRBV24-1 with TRBJ2-5; D is unresolved. Germline CDR1 reads KGHDR; CDR2 reads SFDVKD. The CDR3 has 14 residues. The V gene lost 1 base and the J gene lost 2 bases, with 7 bases spanning the gap. The CDR3 is CATSDLRNQETQYF. The CDR3 coding sequence is TGTGCCACCAGTGATTTACGGAATCAAGAGACCCAGTACTTC.

This clonotype was observed a few times. The CDR3 DNA is TGCAGTGCTAGAGACCCCCGGGGGGGATCTGGGGCCAACGTCCTGACTTTC. Translation: CSARDPRGGSGANVLTF. The J gene is TRBJ2-6, the V gene TRBV20-1; 8 nucleotides align to TRBD2. There are 17 residues in the CDR3. Germline-derived CDR1 and CDR2 are DFQATT and SNEGSKA (reference sequence). The J segment lost 1 base and the V segment lost 0 bases, leaving 5 bases of the junction unmatched.

This clonotype has just a few counts. CDR3 residues: CASSVDGTMGETQYF. The CDR3 nucleotides read TGTGCCAGCAGCGTAGACGGGACCATGGGAGAGACCCAGTACTTC. The chain has TRBV9 and TRBJ2-5; tentatively, D is TRBD1 or TRBD2 (5 bases each). Germline loops: CDR1 SGDLS, CDR2 YYNGEE. This CDR3 is 15 amino acids long. The V gene lost 0 bases and the J gene lost 4 bases, with 13 bases spanning the gap. Full variable domain (missing parts from reference TRBV9 and TRBJ2-5): DSGVTQTPKHLITATGQRVTLRCSPRSGDLSVYWYQQSLDQGLQFLIQYYNGEERAKGNILERFSAQQFPDLHSELNLSSLELGDSALYFCASSVDGTMGETQYFGPGTRLLVL.

With regard to this clonotype: A much more abundant neighbour one base away suggests this may be a read error. The chain has TRBV12-3 or TRBV12-4 and TRBJ1-1; TRBD1 aligns across 8 bases. J gave up 5 bases and V 5 bases, and 7 bases lay outside the gene matches. The CDR3 has 14 amino acids. CDR3 sequence (DNA): TGTGCCAGCAGTAAGGCACAGGGGGAGACTGAAGCTTTCTTT. This codes for CASSKAQGETEAFF.

This clonotype was counted between two and nine times. The genes are TRBV6-5 and TRBJ2-3; 9 bases are shared with TRBD2. V shed 2 bases, J shed 1 base, and the junction held 4 bases outside the gene matches. This CDR3 contains 16 residues. The germline V gene has CDR1 MNHEY and CDR2 SVGAGI. The CDR3 spells CASSYTRLAGTDTQYF. The CDR3, as DNA: TGTGCCAGCAGTTACACCCGACTAGCGGGCACAGATACGCAGTATTTT.

This chain links TRBV29-1 with TRBJ2-1; D perhaps matches TRBD1 (10 bases). The V gene's germline CDR1 is SQVTM and CDR2 ANQGSEA. The CDR3 loop spans 17 amino acids. V lost 5 bases to trimming and J lost 8 bases, with 28 bases between them. CDR3 in DNA: TGCAGCGTTCCAAAGAGCGGGGGGACAGGGGAAAGGGATGAGCAGTTCTTC. Translation: CSVPKSGGTGERDEQFF.

This clonotype showed up many times. This chain uses TRBV24-1 with TRBJ2-3, with 11 bases matching TRBD2. The CDR3 extends over 18 amino acids. CDR1 and CDR2 (germline): KGHDR, SFDVKD. Trimming cost V 5 bases and J 2 bases; bases outside gene matches: 11. This CDR3 reads CATSAPPGLAVNTDTQYF. Written as DNA, the CDR3 is TGTGCCACCAGTGCCCCTCCGGGACTAGCGGTCAACACAGATACGCAGTATTTT.

The chain couples TRBV11-2 to TRBJ2-5; 11 bases are a match to TRBD2. V trimming: 2 bases; J trimming: 1 base; junction bases outside the gene matches: 9. The CDR3 covers 18 residues. Germline values: CDR1 SGHAT, CDR2 FQNNGV. The chain's CDR3 is CASSLNLLSGRAQETQYF. The CDR3 DNA follows: TGTGCCAGCAGCTTAAACCTCCTTAGCGGGAGGGCCCAAGAGACCCAGTACTTC.

This clonotype was detected ten times or more. The V gene is TRBV5-1, the J gene TRBJ1-5; 8 positions match TRBD1. The CDR3 sequence is 13 residues long. Germline CDR1 reads SGHRS; CDR2 reads YFSETQ. Trimming removed 3 bases from V and 7 bases from J; junction bases left unmatched: 3. The CDR3: CASSSTGEQPQHF. CDR3 bases: TGCGCCAGCAGCTCGACAGGGGAGCAGCCCCAGCATTTT.

This clonotype was observed at least ten times. The CDR3 DNA sequence: TGTGCCAGCGGTCTAGCGGCCTCCTACGAGCAGTACTTC. This sequence encodes CASGLAASYEQYF. The chain uses TRBV12-3 or TRBV12-4 and TRBJ2-7, with 7 bases aligning to TRBD2. Unmatched junction bases numbered 4, after V lost 8 bases and J lost 0 bases. There are 13 residues in the CDR3.

This clonotype has more than one count but fewer than ten. The J gene is TRBJ2-1, the V gene TRBV5-6; TRBD1 matches at 8 bases. The CDR3 extends over 16 amino acids. Germline CDR1 SGHDT, CDR2 YYEEEE. Trimming took 4 bases from V and 0 from J; bases not matched to a gene: 6. CDR3 bases: TGTGCCAGCAGCGCCCGACAGGGGTACTCCTACAATGAGCAGTTCTTC. This encodes CASSARQGYSYNEQFF.

This clonotype was counted ten times or more. The gene calls are TRBV18 and TRBJ2-5; no clear D gene. CDR1 is KGHSH, CDR2 LQKENI, per germline. The CDR3 contains 12 residues. The germline V and J ends were trimmed by 3 bases and 5 bases, with 7 bases remaining between them. CDR3 region: CASSPVQETQYF. In DNA form, the CDR3 reads TGTGCCAGCTCACCTGTTCAGGAGACCCAGTACTTC.

The V and J genes are TRBV20-1 and TRBJ2-4; D may be TRBD2 (5 bases). The CDR3 loop spans 13 amino acids. In germline, CDR1 is DFQATT, CDR2 SNEGSKA (reference sequence). Trimming removed 3 bases from V and 1 base from J, with 7 bases in between. The CDR3 nucleotides read TGCAGTGCTAGTCAGCGGGCCAAAAACATTCAGTACTTC. Its protein is CSASQRAKNIQYF.

This clonotype was seen ten or more times. This chain connects TRBV2 to TRBJ2-5; 12 nucleotides line up with TRBD1. CDR3 size: 14 residues. The germline CDR1 and CDR2 sequences are SNHLY and FYNNEI. Unmatched junction bases numbered 4, after V lost 6 bases and J lost 5 bases. The CDR3 region has the DNA TGTGCCAGCAGGGGGACAGGGGGCGGCGAGACCCAGTACTTC. This encodes CASRGTGGGETQYF.